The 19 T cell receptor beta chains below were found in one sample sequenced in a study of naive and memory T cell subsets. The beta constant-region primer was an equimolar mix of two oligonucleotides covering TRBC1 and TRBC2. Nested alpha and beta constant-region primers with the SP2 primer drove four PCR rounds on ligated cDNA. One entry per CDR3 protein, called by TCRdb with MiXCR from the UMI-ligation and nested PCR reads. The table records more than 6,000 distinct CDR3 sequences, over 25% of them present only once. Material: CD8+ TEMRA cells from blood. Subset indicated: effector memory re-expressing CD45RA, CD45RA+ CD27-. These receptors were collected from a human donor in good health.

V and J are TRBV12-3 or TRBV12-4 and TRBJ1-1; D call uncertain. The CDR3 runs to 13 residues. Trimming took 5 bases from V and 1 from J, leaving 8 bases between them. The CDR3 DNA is TGTGCCAGCAGTATTGACGGGAACACTGAAGCTTTCTTT. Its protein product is CASSIDGNTEAFF.

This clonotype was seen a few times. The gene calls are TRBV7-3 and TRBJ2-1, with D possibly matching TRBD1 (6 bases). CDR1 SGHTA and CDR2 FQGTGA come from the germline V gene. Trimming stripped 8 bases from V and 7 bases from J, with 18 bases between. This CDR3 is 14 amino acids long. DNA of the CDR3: TGTGCCAGCGCGTTCCTAGGGGGTTGGAATGAGCAGTTCTTC. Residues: CASAFLGGWNEQFF.

This CDR3 is CSVPLAGVGTDTQYF. CDR3 DNA sequence: TGCAGCGTCCCCCTAGCGGGAGTTGGGACAGATACGCAGTATTTT. This chain uses TRBV29-1 with TRBJ2-3; TRBD2 matches 10 bases. Trimming removed 6 bases from V and 3 bases from J; junction bases left unmatched: 9. CDR1 and CDR2 from the germline V gene are SQVTM and ANQGSEA. CDR3 size: 15 residues.

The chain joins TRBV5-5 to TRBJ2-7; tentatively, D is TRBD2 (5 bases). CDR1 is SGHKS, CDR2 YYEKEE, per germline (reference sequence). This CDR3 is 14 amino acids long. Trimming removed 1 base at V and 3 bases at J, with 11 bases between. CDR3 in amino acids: CASSLPTSYYEQYF. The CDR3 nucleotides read TGTGCCAGCAGCTTGCCAACTAGTTACTACGAGCAGTACTTC.

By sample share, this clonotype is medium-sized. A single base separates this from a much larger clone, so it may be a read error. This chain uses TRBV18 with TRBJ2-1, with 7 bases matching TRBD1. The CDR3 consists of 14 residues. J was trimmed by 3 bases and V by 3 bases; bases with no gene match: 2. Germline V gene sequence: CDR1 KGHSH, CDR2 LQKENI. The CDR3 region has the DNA TGTGCCAGCTCACCGACAGGGTGCTACAATGAGCAGTTCTTC. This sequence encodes CASSPTGCYNEQFF.

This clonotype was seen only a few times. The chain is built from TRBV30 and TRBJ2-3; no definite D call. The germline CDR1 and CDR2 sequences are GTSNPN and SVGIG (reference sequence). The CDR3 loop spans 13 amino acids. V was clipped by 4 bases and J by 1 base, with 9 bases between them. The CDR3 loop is CAWMLTRTDTQYF. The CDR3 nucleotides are TGTGCCTGGATGCTTACGCGCACAGATACGCAGTATTTT.

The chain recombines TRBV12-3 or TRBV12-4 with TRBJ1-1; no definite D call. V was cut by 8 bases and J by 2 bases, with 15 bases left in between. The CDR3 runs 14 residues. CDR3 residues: CASGFGEANTEAFF. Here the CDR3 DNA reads TGTGCCAGCGGGTTTGGGGAGGCAAACACTGAAGCTTTCTTT.

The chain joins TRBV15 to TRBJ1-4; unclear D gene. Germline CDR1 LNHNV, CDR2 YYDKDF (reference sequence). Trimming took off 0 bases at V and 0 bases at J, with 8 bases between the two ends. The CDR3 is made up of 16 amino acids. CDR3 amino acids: CATSRDRDSTNEKLFF. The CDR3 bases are TGTGCCACCAGCAGAGATCGAGATTCAACTAATGAAAAACTGTTTTTT.

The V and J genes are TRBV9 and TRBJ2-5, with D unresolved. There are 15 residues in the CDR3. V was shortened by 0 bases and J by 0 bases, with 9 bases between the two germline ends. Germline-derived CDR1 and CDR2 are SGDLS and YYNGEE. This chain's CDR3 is CASSVATTNQETQYF. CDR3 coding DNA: TGTGCCAGCAGCGTAGCTACTACCAACCAAGAGACCCAGTACTTC.

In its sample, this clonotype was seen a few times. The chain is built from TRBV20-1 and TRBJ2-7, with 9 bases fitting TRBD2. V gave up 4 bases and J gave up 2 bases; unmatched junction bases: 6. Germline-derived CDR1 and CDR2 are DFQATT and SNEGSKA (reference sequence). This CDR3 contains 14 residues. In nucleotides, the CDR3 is TGCAGTGCTACTAGCGGGACCTCGACCTACGAGCAGTACTTC. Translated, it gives CSATSGTSTYEQYF.

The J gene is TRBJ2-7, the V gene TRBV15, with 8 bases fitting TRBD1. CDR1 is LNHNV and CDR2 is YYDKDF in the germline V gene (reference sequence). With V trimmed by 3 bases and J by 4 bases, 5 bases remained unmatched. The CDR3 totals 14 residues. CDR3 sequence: CATSSGQGEYEQYF. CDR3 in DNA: TGTGCCACCAGCAGCGGACAGGGCGAATACGAGCAGTACTTC.

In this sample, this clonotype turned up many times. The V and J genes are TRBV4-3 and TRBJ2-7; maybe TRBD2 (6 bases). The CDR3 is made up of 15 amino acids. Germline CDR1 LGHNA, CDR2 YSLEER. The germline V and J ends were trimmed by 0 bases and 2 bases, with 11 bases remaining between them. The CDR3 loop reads CASSQDIQRAYEQYF. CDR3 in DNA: TGCGCCAGCAGCCAAGATATCCAGCGGGCCTACGAGCAGTACTTC.

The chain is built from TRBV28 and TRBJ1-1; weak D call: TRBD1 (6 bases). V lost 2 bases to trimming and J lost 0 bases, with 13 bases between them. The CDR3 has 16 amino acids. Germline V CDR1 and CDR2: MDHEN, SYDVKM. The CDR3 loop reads CASSLRGAGMNTEAFF. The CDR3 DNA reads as TGTGCCAGCAGTTTAAGGGGGGCCGGCATGAACACTGAAGCTTTCTTT.

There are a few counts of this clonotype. CDR3 nucleotides: TGTGCCAGCAGCGGGACAGGGGTTACCTCTGGGGCCAACGTCCTGACTTTC. Translating it yields CASSGTGVTSGANVLTF. The chain employs TRBV2 and TRBJ2-6; 10 bases are a match to TRBD1. CDR1 is SNHLY and CDR2 is FYNNEI in the germline V gene. The V segment lost 6 bases and the J segment 0 bases; nucleotides outside the gene matches: 5. This CDR3 is 17 amino acids long.

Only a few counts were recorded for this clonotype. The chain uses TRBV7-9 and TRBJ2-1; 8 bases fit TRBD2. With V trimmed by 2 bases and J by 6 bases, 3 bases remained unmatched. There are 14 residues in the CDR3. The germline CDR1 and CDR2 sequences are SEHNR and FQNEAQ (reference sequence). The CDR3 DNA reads TGTGCCAGCAGCTTACGGGGGGGGGGCAATGAGCAGTTCTTC. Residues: CASSLRGGGNEQFF.

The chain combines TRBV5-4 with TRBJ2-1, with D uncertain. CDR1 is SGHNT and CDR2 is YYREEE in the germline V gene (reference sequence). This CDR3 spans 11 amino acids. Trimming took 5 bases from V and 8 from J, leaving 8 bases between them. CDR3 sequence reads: CASSFVDEQFF. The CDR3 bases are TGTGCCAGCAGTTTTGTGGATGAGCAGTTCTTC.

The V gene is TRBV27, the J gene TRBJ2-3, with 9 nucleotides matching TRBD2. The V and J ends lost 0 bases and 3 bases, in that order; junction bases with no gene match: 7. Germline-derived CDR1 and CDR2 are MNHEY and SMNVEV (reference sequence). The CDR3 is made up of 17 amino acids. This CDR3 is CASSLSASGVVTDTQYF. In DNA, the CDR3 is TGTGCCAGCAGTTTATCGGCTAGCGGGGTTGTGACAGATACGCAGTATTTT.

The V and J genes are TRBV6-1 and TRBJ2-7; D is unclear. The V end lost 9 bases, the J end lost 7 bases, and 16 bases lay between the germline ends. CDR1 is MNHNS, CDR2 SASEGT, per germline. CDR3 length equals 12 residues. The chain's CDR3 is CASPGRVGEQYF. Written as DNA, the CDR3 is TGTGCCAGTCCGGGCCGAGTGGGGGAGCAGTACTTC.

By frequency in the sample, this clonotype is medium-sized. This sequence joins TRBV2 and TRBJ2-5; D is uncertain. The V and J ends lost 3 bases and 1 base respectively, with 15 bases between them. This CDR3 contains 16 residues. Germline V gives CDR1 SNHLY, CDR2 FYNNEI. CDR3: CASSEQEDQPQETQYF. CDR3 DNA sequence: TGTGCCAGCAGTGAGCAAGAGGACCAGCCCCAAGAGACCCAGTACTTC.